Below are 28 T cell receptor beta chains sequenced from a single sample in a study of blood T cell repertoires in COVID-19. Assay used: immunoSEQ multiplex PCR; TCRdb lists only in-frame clones, some missing. Here the sample spans 120,000 or so clones, about 77% being singletons. Sequencing was done on a sample of peripheral blood. These receptors were collected from a human donor in a cohort sampled during active COVID-19.

CDR3 in amino acids: CASSLGQGLRSSGNTIYF. CDR3 DNA: TGCGCCAGCAGCTTGGGACAGGGGCTAAGGAGCTCTGGAAACACCATATATTTT. V gene TRBV5-1 combines with J gene TRBJ1-3; TRBD1 matches at 8 bases. The CDR3 totals 18 residues. V was pared by 0 bases and J by 0 bases, with 8 bases of the junction left unmatched. Germline CDR1 SGHRS, CDR2 YFSETQ.

The chain combines TRBV3-1 (or the pseudogene TRBV3-2) with TRBJ2-1, with 8 bases matching TRBD2. The CDR3 covers 15 residues. Germline CDR1 LGHDT, CDR2 YNNKEL (reference sequence). J gave up 0 bases and V 7 bases, and 5 bases lay outside the gene matches. This chain's CDR3 is CASTEGTSSYNEQFF. DNA of the CDR3: TGTGCCAGCACCGAGGGGACTAGCTCCTACAATGAGCAGTTCTTC.

The chain employs TRBV5-4 and TRBJ2-7; 9 nucleotides agree with TRBD2. Germline loops: CDR1 SGHNT, CDR2 YYREEE (reference sequence). This CDR3 has 13 amino acids. V lost 4 bases to trimming and J lost 5 bases; unmatched junction nucleotides: 4. CDR3 sequence: CASSPWTSDEQYF. The CDR3 DNA reads TGTGCCAGCAGCCCTTGGACTAGCGACGAGCAGTACTTC.

The J gene is TRBJ1-1, the V gene TRBV18, with D perhaps matching TRBD1 (5 bases). The germline gives CDR1 KGHSH, CDR2 LQKENI. V lost 6 bases and J 1 base, leaving 18 bases between the germline ends. This CDR3 region has 16 residues. The DNA for the CDR3 is TGTGCCAGCTCCCTGCGGGGGGAGGTACAGAACACTGAAGCTTTCTTT. This codes for CASSLRGEVQNTEAFF.

CDR3 protein: CASSQDPGGRYEQYF. CDR3 in DNA: TGCGCCAGCAGCCAAGATCCGGGAGGGAGGTACGAGCAGTACTTC. The chain has TRBV4-3 and TRBJ2-7; 8 bases match TRBD2. Germline CDR1 reads LGHNA; CDR2 reads YSLEER. V shed 0 bases and J 4 bases; nucleotides not matched to a gene: 5. The CDR3 loop spans 15 amino acids.

V usage is TRBV7-9 and J usage is TRBJ2-1, with 9 bases that match TRBD2. J lost 8 bases, V lost 2 bases, and 10 bases had no gene match. Germline V gene sequence: CDR1 SEHNR, CDR2 FQNEAQ (reference sequence). This CDR3 has 16 amino acids. CDR3 nucleotides: TGTGCCAGCAGCTTACCGCGCGGGAGGGCTGATCATGAGCAGTTCTTC. Its translation is CASSLPRGRADHEQFF.

The chain links TRBV24-1 to TRBJ2-2; a weak D match, TRBD1 (6 bases). This CDR3 has 14 residues. Trimming took off 7 bases at V and 4 bases at J, with 12 bases between the two ends. Per the germline V gene, CDR1 is KGHDR and CDR2 is SFDVKD. As DNA, the CDR3 is TGTGCCACCAGCGAGGGACACGCCACCGGGGAGCTGTTTTTT. Its protein is CATSEGHATGELFF.

The rearrangement joins TRBV30 to TRBJ1-5; D gene ambiguous. Trimming pared 5 bases from V and 6 bases from J, leaving 14 bases between. Per the germline V gene, CDR1 is GTSNPN and CDR2 is SVGIG (reference sequence). This CDR3 is 13 amino acids long. The CDR3 region is CAWATSITQPQHF. Here the CDR3 DNA reads TGTGCCTGGGCCACGAGTATCACTCAGCCCCAGCATTTT.

The chain joins TRBV7-9 to TRBJ1-5, with D tentatively TRBD1 (5 bases). V dropped 5 bases and J dropped 7 bases, with 21 bases sitting between them. CDR1 SEHNR and CDR2 FQNEAQ come from the germline V gene (reference sequence). The CDR3 consists of 16 residues. The CDR3 is CASSRGGGEVRQPQHF. Here the CDR3 DNA reads TGTGCCAGCAGCCGTGGTGGGGGGGAGGTTAGACAGCCCCAGCATTTT. The full variable domain, completed using reference TRBV7-9 and TRBJ1-5, is DTGVSQNPRHKITKRGQNVTFRCDPISEHNRLYWYRQTLGQGPEFLTYFQNEAQLEKSRLLSDRFSAERPKGSFSTLEIQRTEQGDSAMYLCASSRGGGEVRQPQHFGDGTRLSIL.

The table lists this clone with a few counts. The chain joins TRBV6-6 to TRBJ1-1; 10 positions agree with TRBD1. Germline CDR1 MNHNY, CDR2 SVGAGI (reference sequence). The J segment lost 3 bases and the V segment lost 6 bases, leaving 4 bases of the junction unmatched. The CDR3 totals 14 residues. CDR3 in DNA: TGTGCCAGCAGCGACGGACAGGGGGACACTGAAGCTTTCTTT. Translating gives CASSDGQGDTEAFF.

This clone was detected only a few times. The chain recombines TRBV5-6 with TRBJ2-3; 9 bases agree with TRBD1. The J segment lost 5 bases and the V segment lost 1 base, leaving 11 bases of the junction unmatched. There are 17 residues in the CDR3. Looked up from germline, CDR1 is SGHDT and CDR2 is YYEEEE. The CDR3 here is CASSLSMGQGGIDTQYF. The CDR3 nucleotides are TGTGCCAGCAGCTTGTCTATGGGACAGGGTGGAATAGATACGCAGTATTTT.

About this clone: A much larger clone is a single base away; this may be a read error. J is TRBJ2-7 and V is TRBV12-3 or TRBV12-4; D possibly corresponds to TRBD1 (6 bases). The CDR3 has 12 amino acids. V lost 6 bases and J 4 bases, leaving 10 bases between the germline ends. This chain's CDR3 is CASSFQGYEQYF. The CDR3 DNA follows: TGTGCCAGCAGCTTCCAGGGGTACGAGCAGTACTTC.

The CDR3 here is CASSLFVSFLNYGYTF. The CDR3 DNA follows: TGTGCCAGCAGCTTATTTGTCTCGTTCTTAAACTATGGCTACACCTTC. The J gene is TRBJ1-2, the V gene TRBV7-9; D is unclear. CDR1 is SEHNR, CDR2 FQNEAQ, per germline (reference sequence). The CDR3 consists of 16 residues. The V gene lost 2 bases and the J gene lost 2 bases, with 15 bases spanning the gap.

The J gene is TRBJ2-3, the V gene TRBV27; 7 bases agree with TRBD1. Germline CDR1 reads MNHEY; CDR2 reads SMNVEV (reference sequence). This CDR3 has 15 residues. Trimming cost V 3 bases and J 6 bases; bases outside gene matches: 9. CDR3 protein: CASSFHQTGLDTQYF. The CDR3 DNA reads as TGTGCCAGCAGTTTCCACCAGACAGGGCTTGATACGCAGTATTTT.

V is TRBV28 and J is TRBJ2-7; D is possibly TRBD2 (5 bases). V gave up 3 bases and J gave up 8 bases, with 8 bases separating them. The CDR3 extends over 11 amino acids. The germline V gene encodes CDR1 MDHEN and CDR2 SYDVKM. The CDR3 DNA sequence: TGTGCCAGCAGTTTTCGGGGAAAGCAGTACTTC. Amino acids: CASSFRGKQYF. Full variable domain (missing parts from reference TRBV28 and TRBJ2-7): DVKVTQSSRYLVKRTGEKVFLECVQDMDHENMFWYRQDPGLGLRLIYFSYDVKMKEKGDIPEGYSVSREKKERFSLILESASTNQTSMYLCASSFRGKQYFGPGTRLTVT.

This clone was observed a handful of times. The chain recombines TRBV30 with TRBJ1-1, with 9 bases that match TRBD1. This CDR3 has 14 residues. Germline CDR1 GTSNPN, CDR2 SVGIG (reference sequence). V lost 3 bases and J lost 10; bases outside the gene matches: 12. This CDR3 reads CAWSGTGTGLRAFF. In DNA form, the CDR3 reads TGTGCCTGGAGCGGAACCGGGACAGGGTTGCGAGCTTTCTTT.

The chain has TRBV2 and TRBJ1-2; TRBD1 might be the D (6 bases). The CDR3 extends over 15 amino acids. CDR1 and CDR2 (germline): SNHLY, FYNNEI. Trimming cost V 5 bases and J 4 bases, with 17 bases left between them. CDR3 bases: TGTGCCAGCAGTCCGCCGCAGGGGATGGGCTATGGCTACACCTTC. Translating it yields CASSPPQGMGYGYTF.

This clone came up many times. This chain connects TRBV5-1 to TRBJ2-5; 7 bases line up with TRBD2. The CDR3 has 18 residues. Germline V gene data show CDR1 as SGHRS and CDR2 as YFSETQ. With V trimmed by 0 bases and J by 3 bases, 14 bases remained unmatched. The CDR3 nucleotides are TGCGCCAGCAGCTTGGGAGGTCAGCCTAGCGGCACTAAAGAGACCCAGTACTTC. It translates to CASSLGGQPSGTKETQYF. Full variable domain (outside the CDR3, taken from reference TRBV5-1 and TRBJ2-5): KAGVTQTPRYLIKTRGQQVTLSCSPISGHRSVSWYQQTPGQGLQFLFEYFSETQRNKGNFPGRFSGRQFSNSRSEMNVSTLELGDSALYLCASSLGGQPSGTKETQYFGPGTRLLVL.

The V gene is TRBV11-2, the J gene TRBJ2-3; 10 bases fit TRBD2. CDR1 is SGHAT and CDR2 is FQNNGV in the germline V gene. The CDR3 runs to 15 residues. The V segment lost 2 bases and the J segment 5 bases; nucleotides outside the gene matches: 4. CDR3 DNA: TGTGCCAGCAGCTTACAGCGGGGGGGTGGAGATACGCAGTATTTT. Amino acid sequence: CASSLQRGGGDTQYF.

To note about this clone: Other nucleotide sequences in the sample specify the same CDR3. The chain carries TRBV7-2 and TRBJ1-1; D unresolved. The CDR3 is 15 residues long. With 1 base removed from V and 0 bases from J, the gap between germline ends came to 9 bases. Germline CDR1 and CDR2: SGHTA and FQGNSA. The CDR3, as DNA: TGTGCCAGCAGCTTAGTGGGAGGGTTGAACACTGAAGCTTTCTTT. It translates to CASSLVGGLNTEAFF. Filled out from reference TRBV7-2 and TRBJ1-1, the complete variable domain reads GAGVSQSPSNKVTEKGKDVELRCDPISGHTALYWYRQSLGQGLEFLIYFQGNSAPDKSGLPSDRFSAERTGGSVSTLTIQRTQQEDSAVYLCASSLVGGLNTEAFFGQGTRLTVV.

The gene calls are TRBV6-5 and TRBJ2-7, with D maybe TRBD1 (5 bases). CDR1 and CDR2 from the germline V gene are MNHEY and SVGAGI. The CDR3 is 12 amino acids. V was pared by 11 bases and J by 3 bases, with 14 bases between. The CDR3 DNA follows: TGTGCCTCTAAGGGGCATCTCTACGAGCAGTACTTC. Translating gives CASKGHLYEQYF.

V usage is TRBV2 and J usage is TRBJ1-3; no clear D gene. The V and J ends lost 3 bases and 0 bases respectively, with 9 bases between them. CDR3 length equals 15 residues. CDR1 and CDR2 from the germline V gene are SNHLY and FYNNEI. The CDR3 DNA is TGTGCCAGCAGTGAGGAATGGAGCTCTGGAAACACCATATATTTT. Its protein product is CASSEEWSSGNTIYF.

J is TRBJ2-3 and V is TRBV7-3; 7 bases are a match to TRBD2. CDR3 size: 14 residues. The germline V gene encodes CDR1 SGHTA and CDR2 FQGTGA. The V segment lost 5 bases and the J segment 2 bases; nucleotides outside the gene matches: 4. CDR3 sequence: CASSRGLDTDTQYF. The CDR3 nucleotides are TGTGCCAGCAGCCGAGGACTAGACACAGATACGCAGTATTTT.

This sequence joins TRBV29-1 and TRBJ1-6; TRBD1 is a possible D gene (6 bases). From germline, CDR1 is SQVTM and CDR2 ANQGSEA. CDR3 size: 14 residues. In DNA, the CDR3 is TGCGGAGTCACGGATGGGGGCGCCCACTCACCCCTCCACTTT. Translation gives CGVTDGGAHSPLHF.

CDR3 nucleotides: TGTGCCAGCAGTCCCCTGAGCGGGAGGGCCGGGGAGACCCAGTACTTC. It encodes CASSPLSGRAGETQYF. The chain links TRBV28 to TRBJ2-5, with TRBD2 matching over 10 bases. V lost 5 bases, J lost 5 bases, and 11 bases stayed unmatched. Looked up from germline, CDR1 is MDHEN and CDR2 is SYDVKM. The CDR3 length is 16 residues.

There are a few counts of this clone. DNA of the CDR3: TGTGCCAGCTCACCTCTAGTTGAGACCCAGTACTTC. Its protein product is CASSPLVETQYF. This chain connects TRBV18 to TRBJ2-5; D is unresolved. V was trimmed by 3 bases and J by 5 bases, leaving 7 bases between them. CDR1 is KGHSH, CDR2 LQKENI, per germline. This CDR3 is 12 amino acids long.

This clone was picked up a small number of times. The chain employs TRBV18 and TRBJ2-2; TRBD2 might be the D (5 bases). The CDR3 loop spans 16 amino acids. Germline V lookup: CDR1 KGHSH, CDR2 LQKENI. Trimming pared 3 bases from V and 4 bases from J, leaving 15 bases between. In DNA, the CDR3 is TGTGCCAGCTCACCCTACCCCGGAGCGGTCACCGGGGAGCTGTTTTTT. Translation gives CASSPYPGAVTGELFF.

The gene calls are TRBV6-2 or TRBV6-3 and TRBJ1-1, with D maybe TRBD1 (5 bases). V was pared by 0 bases and J by 1 base, with 18 bases between. Germline V gene sequence: CDR1 MNHEY, CDR2 SVGEGT. This CDR3 comprises 18 residues. As DNA, the CDR3 is TGTGCCAGCAGTTACTCCGGGGGGAGACAGAGCAAGAACACTGAAGCTTTCTTT. Protein: CASSYSGGRQSKNTEAFF.